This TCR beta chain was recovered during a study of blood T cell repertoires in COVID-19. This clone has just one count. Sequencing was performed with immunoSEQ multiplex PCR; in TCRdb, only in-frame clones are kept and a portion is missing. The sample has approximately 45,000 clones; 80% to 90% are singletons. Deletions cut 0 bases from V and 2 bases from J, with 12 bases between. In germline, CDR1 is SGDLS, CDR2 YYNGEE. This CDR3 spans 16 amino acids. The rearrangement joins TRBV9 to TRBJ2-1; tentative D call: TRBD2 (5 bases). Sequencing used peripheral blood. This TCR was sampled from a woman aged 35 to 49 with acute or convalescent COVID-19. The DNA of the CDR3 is TGTGCCAGCAGCGTAGGTGGGGAGACTACCTACAATGAGCAGTTCTTC. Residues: CASSVGGETTYNEQFF.